This TCR beta chain was observed in a study of T cell repertoires in cytomegalovirus infection. Across the whole study: It was recently identified HLA-C-restricted and well-studied HLA-B-restricted CMV epitopes that the study used. Indicated by public TCR beta signatures were CMV infection and matching HLA type.

V lost 6 bases to trimming and J lost 2 bases, with 12 bases between them. This CDR3 contains 14 residues. Germline CDR1 is SGHTA and CDR2 is FQGNSA. A remark on this clonotype: What it binds is unknown.

TCRdb re-analysed the reads in MiXCR, keeping a single row per CDR3 protein. The data hold some 590,000 distinct CDR3 sequences, with almost 40% observed a single time. V and J are TRBV7-2 and TRBJ2-3; D perhaps matches TRBD2 (5 bases). The sample here was cultured PBMCs, taken from culture after CMV antigen stimulation. The TCR comes from a human donor in good health (CMV status not recorded). Some clones in this sample may be carry-over from other donors' samples. In nucleotides, the CDR3 is TGTGCCAGCAGGTCATACGGGAACACAGATACGCAGTATTTT. Its translation: CASRSYGNTDTQYF.